These T cell receptor beta chains were read from a single sample in a study of T-cell reconstitution after alpha-beta-depleted transplantation in children. TCRdb recomputed calls from the PCR reads with MiXCR, one row per CDR3 protein. The table has about 980,000 distinct CDR3 sequences, under 30% seen once. This sample comprised PBMCs, mostly from graft donor cells, obtained 360 days after TCRalphabeta/CD19-depleted stem cell transplant. These receptors came from a boy younger than two who had a stem cell transplant for SCID, so the T cells may come from the graft donor. Each CDR3 is given with its conserved first and last residue.

v_gene	j_gene	CDR3aa
TRBV7-2	TRBJ2-1	CASSPTGSEQFF
TRBV30	TRBJ2-1	CAWTVSRTSYNEQFF
TRBV20-1	TRBJ2-3	CSATRSERGGTDTQYF
TRBV12-3/TRBV12-4	TRBJ2-3	CASSLRTRPDTQYF
TRBV10-3	TRBJ1-2	CATQGSYGYTF
TRBV24-1	TRBJ2-1	CATSDWGVDEQFF
TRBV7-3	TRBJ2-1	CASSLRAELDEQFF
TRBV27	TRBJ1-5	CASSLRGRQPQHF
TRBV4-2	TRBJ1-1	CASSHEVTGSAEAFF
TRBV9	TRBJ1-1	CASSALPGTVKNTEAFF
TRBV10-3	TRBJ1-2	CAISEIAGAVYGYTF
TRBV18	TRBJ2-1	CASSPIGTGENEQFF
TRBV5-6	TRBJ2-7	CASSFRGPTGEQYF